Listed below are T cell receptor beta chains from one sample, sequenced in a study of T cell responses to AZD1222 COVID-19 vaccine. Sequenced by immunoSEQ multiplex PCR; TCRdb stores in-frame clones only, minus some. The sample lists more than 80,000 clones, 80% to 90% occurring once. Sequencing used peripheral blood, obtained 28 days after the second AZD1222 dose. The receptors here all came from an adult who received the AZD1222 COVID-19 vaccine. Each CDR3 is given with its conserved first and last residue. Each record gives: J gene, D gene, V gene, clone size, CDR3 protein, CDR3 DNA. A D gene is named only where the DNA matches it firmly. Expanded clones get a size class; other rows say once, few or many, or leave the size out.

J: TRBJ1-2; D: TRBD1; V: TRBV6-5; size: -; CDR3: CASRQDRNYGYTF; DNA: TGTGCCAGCAGACAGGACAGGAACTATGGCTACACCTTC
J: TRBJ2-5; D: TRBD2; V: TRBV7-6; size: -; CDR3: CASSLNSGGAGETQYF; DNA: TGTGCCAGCAGCTTAAATAGCGGGGGGGCCGGGGAGACCCAGTACTTC
J: TRBJ2-1; D: -; V: TRBV11-2; size: -; CDR3: CASSLDPSGFYNEQFF; DNA: TGTGCCAGCAGCTTAGATCCGTCTGGATTCTACAATGAGCAGTTCTTC
J: TRBJ2-7; D: -; V: TRBV6-5; size: few; CDR3: CASSYPGRGGEQYF; DNA: TGTGCCAGCAGTTACCCTGGCAGGGGCGGCGAGCAGTACTTC
J: TRBJ1-3; D: TRBD1; V: TRBV5-1; size: -; CDR3: CASSSQGQGIYSGNTIYF; DNA: TGCGCCAGCAGCTCGCAGGGACAGGGGATCTACTCTGGAAACACCATATATTTT
J: TRBJ1-1; D: -; V: TRBV4-3; size: -; CDR3: CASSQEEITEAFF; DNA: TGCGCCAGCAGCCAAGAGGAGATCACTGAAGCTTTCTTT
J: TRBJ2-2; D: TRBD2; V: TRBV9; size: -; CDR3: CASSVGEGTGELFF; DNA: TGTGCCAGCAGCGTAGGGGAGGGAACCGGGGAGCTGTTTTTT
J: TRBJ1-1; D: -; V: TRBV5-1; size: -; CDR3: CASSLTGNTEAFF; DNA: TGCGCCAGCAGCTTGACTGGGAACACTGAAGCTTTCTTT
J: TRBJ2-7; D: TRBD1; V: TRBV7-9; size: -; CDR3: CASSLTGARDEQYF; DNA: TGTGCCAGCAGCTTGACAGGGGCTCGGGACGAGCAGTACTTC
J: TRBJ1-4; D: TRBD1; V: TRBV27; size: once; CDR3: CASSLDRAIGKLFF; DNA: TGTGCCAGCAGTTTGGACAGGGCGATTGGAAAACTGTTTTTT
J: TRBJ2-7; D: TRBD2; V: TRBV14; size: -; CDR3: CASSQGGSGTLYEQYF; DNA: TGTGCCAGCAGCCAAGGGGGGAGCGGGACCCTTTACGAGCAGTACTTC
J: TRBJ1-1; D: -; V: TRBV5-6; size: -; CDR3: CASSALTGGNTEAFF; DNA: TGTGCCAGCAGCGCCCTGACAGGCGGGAACACTGAAGCTTTCTTT
J: TRBJ2-7; D: -; V: TRBV5-1; size: -; CDR3: CASSLLGGDAYEQYF; DNA: TGCGCCAGCAGCTTGCTCGGGGGCGATGCCTACGAGCAGTACTTC
J: TRBJ2-1; D: TRBD2; V: TRBV10-2; size: -; CDR3: CASLTGTSGSDEQFF; DNA: TGCGCCAGCCTGACCGGGACTAGCGGGAGTGATGAGCAGTTCTTC
J: TRBJ2-2; D: -; V: TRBV18; size: -; CDR3: CASSPTENTGELFF; DNA: TGTGCCAGCTCCCCGACAGAGAACACCGGGGAGCTGTTTTTT
J: TRBJ1-2; D: TRBD1; V: TRBV7-2; size: -; CDR3: CASRKTGGARNYGYTF; DNA: TGTGCCAGCAGAAAGACAGGGGGCGCGAGGAACTATGGCTACACCTTC
J: TRBJ2-7; D: TRBD2; V: TRBV19; size: -; CDR3: CASSKVGLAGGRGEQYF; DNA: TGTGCCAGTAGTAAGGTTGGTCTAGCGGGGGGCCGGGGAGAGCAGTACTTC
J: TRBJ2-7; D: TRBD2; V: TRBV7-8; size: medium-sized; CDR3: CASSLVSGTSYEQYF; DNA: TGTGCCAGCAGCTTAGTTAGCGGGACGTCCTACGAGCAGTACTTC
J: TRBJ1-4; D: -; V: TRBV11-2; size: once; CDR3: CASSKAQGPSNEKLFF; DNA: TGTGCCAGCAGCAAAGCCCAGGGGCCCTCAAATGAAAAACTGTTTTTT
J: TRBJ2-1; D: -; V: TRBV4-3; size: -; CDR3: CASSQVGTYNEQFF; DNA: TGCGCCAGCAGCCAAGTGGGAACTTACAATGAGCAGTTCTTC
J: TRBJ2-1; D: -; V: TRBV27; size: -; CDR3: CASSYGLPGNEQFF; DNA: TGTGCCAGCAGCTACGGGCTCCCGGGGAATGAGCAGTTCTTC
J: TRBJ1-2; D: TRBD1; V: TRBV7-9; size: few; CDR3: CASSFGQGDGYTF; DNA: TGTGCCAGCAGCTTCGGACAGGGAGATGGCTACACCTTC
J: TRBJ2-1; D: -; V: TRBV11-2; size: -; CDR3: CASSAAGTVNEQFF; DNA: TGTGCCAGCAGCGCAGCCGGGACGGTCAATGAGCAGTTCTTC
J: TRBJ2-3; D: TRBD2; V: TRBV7-3; size: -; CDR3: CASSLTTSGGASTDTQYF; DNA: TGTGCCAGCAGCCTCACGACTAGCGGGGGGGCTAGCACAGATACGCAGTATTTT
J: TRBJ2-6; D: -; V: TRBV7-3; size: -; CDR3: CASSLGAGANVLTF; DNA: TGTGCCAGCAGCTTAGGCGCTGGGGCCAACGTCCTGACTTTC
J: TRBJ2-2; D: TRBD2; V: TRBV6-1; size: -; CDR3: CASSERGRFDYANTGELFF; DNA: TGTGCCAGCAGTGAACGCGGGAGGTTCGACTATGCGAACACCGGGGAGCTGTTTTTT
J: TRBJ1-2; D: TRBD1; V: TRBV7-9; size: -; CDR3: CASSQGQTSLYGYTF; DNA: TGTGCCAGCAGCCAGGGACAGACATCCCTCTATGGCTACACCTTC
J: TRBJ2-1; D: -; V: TRBV10-3; size: -; CDR3: CAISEWVSSYNEQFF; DNA: TGTGCCATCAGTGAGTGGGTTAGCTCCTACAATGAGCAGTTCTTC
J: TRBJ2-7; D: TRBD2; V: TRBV5-1; size: -; CDR3: CASSSGGLAGGSSGEQYF; DNA: TGCGCCAGCAGTTCCGGCGGGCTAGCGGGAGGATCCTCGGGCGAGCAGTACTTC
J: TRBJ1-6; D: TRBD1; V: TRBV5-6; size: -; CDR3: CASSLASGTGHSPLHF; DNA: TGTGCCAGCAGCTTAGCATCCGGGACAGGCCATTCACCCCTCCACTTT
J: TRBJ2-1; D: -; V: TRBV30; size: -; CDR3: CAWGPGSSYNEQFF; DNA: TGTGCCTGGGGCCCAGGGAGCTCCTACAATGAGCAGTTCTTC
J: TRBJ1-6; D: -; V: TRBV6-5; size: -; CDR3: CASSYSQGRVSPLHF; DNA: TGTGCCAGCAGTTACAGTCAGGGGAGGGTTTCACCCCTCCACTTT
J: TRBJ1-1; D: -; V: TRBV10-1; size: -; CDR3: CASSDARENTEAFF; DNA: TGCGCCAGCAGTGATGCCAGGGAAAACACTGAAGCTTTCTTT
J: TRBJ2-5; D: -; V: TRBV18; size: -; CDR3: CATGRVGETQYF; DNA: TGTGCCACGGGCAGGGTCGGAGAGACCCAGTACTTC
J: TRBJ1-1; D: -; V: TRBV6-2/TRBV6-3; size: once; CDR3: CASSYGGNTEAFF; DNA: TGTGCCAGCAGTTACGGGGGCAACACTGAAGCTTTCTTT
J: TRBJ2-3; D: -; V: TRBV4-3; size: -; CDR3: CASSQYRGALVDTQYF; DNA: TGCGCCAGCAGCCAGTACCGGGGAGCTCTTGTAGATACGCAGTATTTT
J: TRBJ1-2; D: -; V: TRBV7-8; size: -; CDR3: CASSSVIAGGYTF; DNA: TGTGCCAGCAGCTCAGTAATAGCGGGCGGCTACACCTTC
J: TRBJ2-7; D: -; V: TRBV11-2; size: -; CDR3: CASSPRSGATNEQYF; DNA: TGTGCCAGCAGCCCAAGATCGGGGGCGACAAACGAGCAGTACTTC
J: TRBJ2-7; D: TRBD2; V: TRBV18; size: -; CDR3: CASSPPGLAGGYEQYF; DNA: TGTGCCAGCTCACCCCCTGGACTAGCGGGAGGCTACGAGCAGTACTTC
J: TRBJ1-1; D: -; V: TRBV3-1/TRBV3-2; size: -; CDR3: CASSHDRVNTEAFF; DNA: TGTGCCAGCAGCCATGATCGGGTGAACACTGAAGCTTTCTTT
J: TRBJ2-1; D: -; V: TRBV30; size: -; CDR3: CASNPRSSDEQFF; DNA: TGTGCCTCCAATCCTAGAAGTTCCGATGAGCAGTTCTTC
J: TRBJ1-2; D: -; V: TRBV19; size: -; CDR3: CATRAPINYGYTF; DNA: TGTGCCACCCGGGCCCCAATCAACTATGGCTACACCTTC
J: TRBJ1-1; D: -; V: TRBV6-1; size: -; CDR3: CASSEPATVHTEAFF; DNA: TGTGCCAGCAGTGAACCTGCGACGGTACACACTGAAGCTTTCTTT
J: TRBJ1-2; D: -; V: TRBV18; size: -; CDR3: CASSPGGEQGYTF; DNA: TGTGCCAGCTCACCAGGAGGGGAACAAGGCTACACCTTC
J: TRBJ2-5; D: -; V: TRBV27; size: -; CDR3: CASSRTTWGQETQYF; DNA: TGTGCCAGCAGCCGTACCACATGGGGGCAAGAGACCCAGTACTTC
J: TRBJ2-5; D: TRBD2; V: TRBV4-2; size: -; CDR3: CASSQENLAGDPQYF; DNA: TGTGCCAGCAGCCAAGAAAACCTAGCGGGAGACCCCCAGTACTTC
J: TRBJ2-2; D: TRBD2; V: TRBV7-9; size: -; CDR3: CATFRTSGVVRTGELFF; DNA: TGTGCCACCTTTCGGACTAGCGGGGTGGTTCGGACCGGGGAGCTGTTTTTT
J: TRBJ2-3; D: TRBD1; V: TRBV3-1/TRBV3-2; size: few; CDR3: CASSRQTGGDTQYF; DNA: TGTGCCAGCAGTCGCCAAACAGGGGGAGATACGCAGTATTTT
J: TRBJ2-7; D: TRBD2; V: TRBV18; size: -; CDR3: CASSPGLAGVYEQYF; DNA: TGTGCCAGCTCACCCGGACTAGCGGGAGTCTACGAGCAGTACTTC
J: TRBJ1-1; D: -; V: TRBV12-3/TRBV12-4; size: -; CDR3: CASSPEGRTEAFF; DNA: TGTGCCAGCAGTCCGGAAGGGCGGACTGAAGCTTTCTTT
J: TRBJ1-1; D: -; V: TRBV10-3; size: once; CDR3: CAIAMGTNTEAFF; DNA: TGTGCCATCGCAATGGGTACGAACACTGAAGCTTTCTTT
J: TRBJ2-7; D: TRBD2; V: TRBV28; size: -; CDR3: CASTTRGLGTSGREPYEQYF; DNA: TGTGCCAGCACCACAAGGGGACTAGGGACTAGCGGGAGAGAGCCCTACGAGCAGTACTTC
J: TRBJ1-1; D: -; V: TRBV30; size: once; CDR3: CAWSWQMNTEAFF; DNA: TGTGCCTGGAGTTGGCAGATGAACACTGAAGCTTTCTTT
J: TRBJ1-1; D: -; V: TRBV15; size: -; CDR3: CATSRDRGLVTEAFF; DNA: TGTGCCACCAGCAGAGATCGGGGGTTGGTCACTGAAGCTTTCTTT
J: TRBJ1-1; D: -; V: TRBV19; size: -; CDR3: CASRPLLGSGTEAFF; DNA: TGTGCCAGTAGGCCTCTTCTGGGTTCGGGAACTGAAGCTTTCTTT
J: TRBJ1-2; D: -; V: TRBV19; size: -; CDR3: CASSFKGGSYTF; DNA: TGTGCCAGTAGTTTTAAAGGAGGTAGCTACACCTTC
J: TRBJ1-4; D: -; V: TRBV6-5; size: -; CDR3: CASSSLQFPTNEKLFF; DNA: TGTGCCAGCAGTTCGCTCCAATTTCCAACTAATGAAAAACTGTTTTTT
J: TRBJ2-5; D: -; V: TRBV3-1/TRBV3-2; size: -; CDR3: CASSQTGETQYF; DNA: TGTGCCAGCAGCCAAACGGGGGAGACCCAGTACTTC